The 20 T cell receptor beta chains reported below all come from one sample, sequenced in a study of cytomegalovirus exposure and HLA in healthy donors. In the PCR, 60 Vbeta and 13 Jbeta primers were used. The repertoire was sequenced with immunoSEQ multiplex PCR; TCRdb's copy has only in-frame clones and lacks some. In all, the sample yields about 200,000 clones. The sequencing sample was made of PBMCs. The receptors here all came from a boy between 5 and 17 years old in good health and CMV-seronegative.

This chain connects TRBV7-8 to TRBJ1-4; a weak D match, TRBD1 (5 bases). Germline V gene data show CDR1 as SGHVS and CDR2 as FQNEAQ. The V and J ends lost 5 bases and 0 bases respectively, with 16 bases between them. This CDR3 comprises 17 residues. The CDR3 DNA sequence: TGTGCCAGCAGCCGCCGGACACGGATTGCAACTAATGAAAAACTGTTTTTT. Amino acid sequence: CASSRRTRIATNEKLFF.

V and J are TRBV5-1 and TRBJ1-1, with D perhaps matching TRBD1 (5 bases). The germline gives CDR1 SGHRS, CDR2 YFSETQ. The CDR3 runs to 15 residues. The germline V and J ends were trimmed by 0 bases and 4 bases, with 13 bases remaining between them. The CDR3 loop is CASSLGGQNPTEAFF. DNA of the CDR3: TGCGCCAGCAGCTTGGGGGGCCAAAACCCCACTGAAGCTTTCTTT.

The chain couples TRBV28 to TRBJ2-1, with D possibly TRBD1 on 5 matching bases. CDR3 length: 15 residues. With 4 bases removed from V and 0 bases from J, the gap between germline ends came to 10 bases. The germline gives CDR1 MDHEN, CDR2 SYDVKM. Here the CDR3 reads CASSSGRSSYNEQFF. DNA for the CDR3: TGTGCCAGCAGTTCAGGGCGCAGCTCCTACAATGAGCAGTTCTTC.

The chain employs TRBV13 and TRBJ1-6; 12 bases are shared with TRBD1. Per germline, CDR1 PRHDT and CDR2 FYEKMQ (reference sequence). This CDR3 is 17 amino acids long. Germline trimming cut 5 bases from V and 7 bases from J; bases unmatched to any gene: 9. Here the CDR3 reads CASSTTGTGGENSPLHF. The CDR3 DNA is TGTGCCAGCAGCACCACCGGGACAGGGGGCGAAAATTCACCCCTCCACTTT.

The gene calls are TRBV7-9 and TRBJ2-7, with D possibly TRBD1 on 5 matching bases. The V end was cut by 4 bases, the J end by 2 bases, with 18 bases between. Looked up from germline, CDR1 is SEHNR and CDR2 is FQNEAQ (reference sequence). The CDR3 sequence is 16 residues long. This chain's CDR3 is CASSSPSGLNAYEQYF. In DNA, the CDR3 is TGTGCCAGCAGCTCCCCATCAGGGCTTAATGCCTACGAGCAGTACTTC.

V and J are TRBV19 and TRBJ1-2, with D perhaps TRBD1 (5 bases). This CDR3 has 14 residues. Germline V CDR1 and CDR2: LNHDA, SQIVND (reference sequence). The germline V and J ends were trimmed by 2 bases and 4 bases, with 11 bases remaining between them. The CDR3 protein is CASSITGQSYGYTF. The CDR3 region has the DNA TGTGCCAGTAGTATAACAGGCCAGTCCTATGGCTACACCTTC.

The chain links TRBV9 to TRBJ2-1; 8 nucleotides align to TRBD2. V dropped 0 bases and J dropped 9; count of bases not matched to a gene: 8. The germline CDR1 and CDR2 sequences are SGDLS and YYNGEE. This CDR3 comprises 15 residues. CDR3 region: CASSVAAGGRGEQFF. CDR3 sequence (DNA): TGTGCCAGCAGCGTAGCGGCGGGGGGCCGAGGTGAGCAGTTCTTC.

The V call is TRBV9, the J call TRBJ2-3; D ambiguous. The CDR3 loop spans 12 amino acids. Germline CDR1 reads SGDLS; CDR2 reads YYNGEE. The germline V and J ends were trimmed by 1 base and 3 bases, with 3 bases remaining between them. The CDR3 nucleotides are TGTGCCAGCAGCGTACTTACAGATACGCAGTATTTT. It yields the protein CASSVLTDTQYF.

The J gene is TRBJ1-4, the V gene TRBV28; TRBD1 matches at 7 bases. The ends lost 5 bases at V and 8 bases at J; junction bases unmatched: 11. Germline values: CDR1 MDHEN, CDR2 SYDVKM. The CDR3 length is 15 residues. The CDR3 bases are TGTGCCAGCAGTGCACAGGGGAGAAAGGACGAAAAACTGTTTTTT. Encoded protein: CASSAQGRKDEKLFF. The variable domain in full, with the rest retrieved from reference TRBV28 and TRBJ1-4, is DVKVTQSSRYLVKRTGEKVFLECVQDMDHENMFWYRQDPGLGLRLIYFSYDVKMKEKGDIPEGYSVSREKKERFSLILESASTNQTSMYLCASSAQGRKDEKLFFGSGTQLSVL.

CDR3: CATSRESVSYNEQFF. The CDR3 DNA reads as TGTGCCACCAGCAGAGAGAGCGTATCCTACAATGAGCAGTTCTTC. The chain is built from TRBV15 and TRBJ2-1, with unresolved D. The CDR3 spans 15 residues. CDR1 is LNHNV, CDR2 YYDKDF, per germline (reference sequence). The germline V and J ends were trimmed by 0 bases and 1 base, with 7 bases remaining between them.

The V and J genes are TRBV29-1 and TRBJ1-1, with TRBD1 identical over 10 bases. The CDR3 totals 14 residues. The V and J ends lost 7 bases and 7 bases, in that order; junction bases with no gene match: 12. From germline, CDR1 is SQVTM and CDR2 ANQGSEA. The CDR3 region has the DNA TGCAGCGCTCGACAGGGGGCCAAGCCCTTTGAAGCTTTCTTT. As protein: CSARQGAKPFEAFF. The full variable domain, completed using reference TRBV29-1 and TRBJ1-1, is SAVISQKPSRDICQRGTSLTIQCQVDSQVTMMFWYRQQPGQSLTLIATANQGSEATYESGFVIDKFPISRPNLTFSTLTVSNMSPEDSSIYLCSARQGAKPFEAFFGQGTRLTVV.

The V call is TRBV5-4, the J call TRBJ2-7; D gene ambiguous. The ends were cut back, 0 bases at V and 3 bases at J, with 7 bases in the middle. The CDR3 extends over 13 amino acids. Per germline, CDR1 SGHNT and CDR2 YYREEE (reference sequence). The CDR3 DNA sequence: TGTGCCAGCAGCTTGGGACTCGACTACGAGCAGTACTTC. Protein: CASSLGLDYEQYF.

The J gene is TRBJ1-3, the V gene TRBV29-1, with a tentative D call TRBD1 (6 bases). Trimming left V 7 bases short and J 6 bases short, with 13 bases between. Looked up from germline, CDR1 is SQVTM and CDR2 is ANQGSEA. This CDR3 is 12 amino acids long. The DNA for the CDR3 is TGCAGCGCGCGCAGGGGCCCAAACACCATATATTTT. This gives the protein CSARRGPNTIYF.

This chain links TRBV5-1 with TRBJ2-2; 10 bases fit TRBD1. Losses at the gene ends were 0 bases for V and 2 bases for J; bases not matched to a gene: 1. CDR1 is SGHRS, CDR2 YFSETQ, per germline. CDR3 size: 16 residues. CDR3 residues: CASSLVTGGNTGELFF. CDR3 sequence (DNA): TGCGCCAGCAGCTTGGTGACAGGGGGCAACACCGGGGAGCTGTTTTTT.

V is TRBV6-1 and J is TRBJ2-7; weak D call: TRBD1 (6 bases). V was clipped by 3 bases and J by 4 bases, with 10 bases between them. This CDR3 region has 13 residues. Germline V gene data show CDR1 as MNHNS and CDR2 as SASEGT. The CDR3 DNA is TGTGCCAGCAGTGATCCACAGGGATACGAGCAGTACTTC. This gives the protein CASSDPQGYEQYF.

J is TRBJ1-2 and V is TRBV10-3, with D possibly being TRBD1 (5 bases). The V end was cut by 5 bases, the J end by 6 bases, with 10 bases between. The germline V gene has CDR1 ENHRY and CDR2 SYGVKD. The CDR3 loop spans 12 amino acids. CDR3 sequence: CAISQGGDGYTF. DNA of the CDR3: TGTGCCATCAGTCAGGGAGGAGATGGCTACACCTTC.

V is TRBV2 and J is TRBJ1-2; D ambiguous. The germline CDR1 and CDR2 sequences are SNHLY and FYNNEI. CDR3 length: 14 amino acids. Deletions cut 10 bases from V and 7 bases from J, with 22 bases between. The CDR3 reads CANLYGRDNSGYTF. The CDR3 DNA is TGTGCCAATCTCTATGGGAGAGACAATAGTGGCTACACCTTC.

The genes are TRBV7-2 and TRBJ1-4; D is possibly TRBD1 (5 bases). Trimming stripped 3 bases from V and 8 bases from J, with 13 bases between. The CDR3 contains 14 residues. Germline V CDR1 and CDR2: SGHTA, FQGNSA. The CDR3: CASSFAGRDEKLFF. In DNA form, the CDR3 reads TGTGCCAGCAGCTTCGCGGGAAGGGACGAAAAACTGTTTTTT.

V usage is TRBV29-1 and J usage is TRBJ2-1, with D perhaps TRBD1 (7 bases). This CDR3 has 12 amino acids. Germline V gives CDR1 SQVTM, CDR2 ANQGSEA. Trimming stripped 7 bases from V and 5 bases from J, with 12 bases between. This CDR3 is CSGGDSNNEQFF. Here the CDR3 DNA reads TGCAGCGGGGGGGACAGCAACAATGAGCAGTTCTTC.

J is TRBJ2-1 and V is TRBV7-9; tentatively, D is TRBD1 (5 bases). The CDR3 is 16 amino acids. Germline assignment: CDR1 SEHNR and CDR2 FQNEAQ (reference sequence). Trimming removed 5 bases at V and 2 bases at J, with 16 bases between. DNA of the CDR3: TGTGCCAGCAGCCCTCTCGGTGGGGCGGCCTACAATGAGCAGTTCTTC. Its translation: CASSPLGGAAYNEQFF.